This TCR beta chain was sequenced during a study of human T cells and chemical hapten exposure. This clonotype has only a few counts. TCRdb analysed the RACE reads with MiXCR anew, one entry per CDR3 protein. Of around 50,000 distinct CDR3 sequences in the sample, about a tenth were seen once. With V trimmed by 3 bases and J by 0 bases, 7 bases remained unmatched. Germline V CDR1 and CDR2: MDHEN, SYDVKM. The CDR3 spans 17 residues. Time point meaning: patch test 2, 6 weeks after DPC sensitization. The treatment denotes: therapeutic diphenylcyclopropenone sensitization with weekly scalp DPC. Sample: whole blood, taken in connection with sensitization to the hapten diphenylcyclopropenone (DPC). The chain recombines TRBV28 with TRBJ2-3; 9 positions agree with TRBD2. The receptor's source is a woman aged 45-59 years with alopecia areata. Some clones in this sample may be carry-over from other donors' samples. CDR3 in amino acids: CASSFRGGARSTDTQYF. The DNA for the CDR3 is TGTGCCAGCAGTTTTCGCGGGGGGGCACGGAGCACAGATACGCAGTATTTT.